Listed below are T cell receptor beta chains from one sample, sequenced in a study of blood T cell repertoires in COVID-19. Some clones are missing from TCRdb's copy, which holds only in-frame ones; the method was immunoSEQ multiplex PCR. Among some 100,000 clones listed, approximately 80% were seen once. The sequenced sample was peripheral blood. These receptors were obtained from a man aged 65 to 85 with active or convalescent COVID-19. The CDR3 runs from the conserved cysteine through the conserved F or W. The order of the fields is J gene, V gene, clone size, CDR3 length, D gene, CDR3 DNA, CDR3 protein. A D gene is named only where the DNA matches it firmly. Rows may omit the clone size; those that give it use once, few, many or a size class.

J: TRBJ1-1
V: TRBV18
size: NA
length: 14
D: NA
DNA: TGTGCCAGCTCAGCAAACAGGGCGGACACTGAAGCTTTCTTT
CDR3: CASSANRADTEAFF

J: TRBJ2-2
V: TRBV6-5
size: NA
length: 15
D: TRBD1
DNA: TGTGCCAGCAGGGACAGGGGCTTTAACACCGGGGAGCTGTTTTTT
CDR3: CASRDRGFNTGELFF

J: TRBJ1-2
V: TRBV3-1/TRBV3-2
size: few
length: 16
D: TRBD1
DNA: TGTGCCAGCAGCCAAGATCGGACAGGCAACCGATATGGCTACACCTTC
CDR3: CASSQDRTGNRYGYTF

J: TRBJ2-1
V: TRBV14
size: NA
length: 16
D: TRBD1
DNA: TGTGCCAGCAGCCAATTCGCAGGGGGAACGGGGAATGAGCAGTTCTTC
CDR3: CASSQFAGGTGNEQFF

J: TRBJ1-1
V: TRBV3-1/TRBV3-2
size: NA
length: 15
D: NA
DNA: TGTGCCAGCAGCCAAGCGGCAGGGATGAACACTGAAGCTTTCTTT
CDR3: CASSQAAGMNTEAFF

J: TRBJ1-1
V: TRBV28
size: NA
length: 12
D: NA
DNA: TGTGCCAGCAGTTTATTAGAGAGTGAAGCTTTCTTT
CDR3: CASSLLESEAFF

J: TRBJ2-2
V: TRBV7-9
size: NA
length: 16
D: TRBD1
DNA: TGTGCCAGCAGCCCACCGACAGGGGGCCCCGTCGGGGAGCTGTTTTTT
CDR3: CASSPPTGGPVGELFF

J: TRBJ1-1
V: TRBV11-1
size: NA
length: 15
D: TRBD1
DNA: TGTGCCAGCAGCCAAGGGACAGGCATGAACACTGAAGCTTTCTTT
CDR3: CASSQGTGMNTEAFF

J: TRBJ2-5
V: TRBV9
size: NA
length: 13
D: NA
DNA: TGTGCCAGCAGCGTTTGGACGGGGGAGACCCAGTACTTC
CDR3: CASSVWTGETQYF

J: TRBJ2-2
V: TRBV11-3
size: NA
length: 16
D: NA
DNA: TGTGCCAGCAGCTTAGAGGCTGGGGGGTACACCGGGGAGCTGTTTTTT
CDR3: CASSLEAGGYTGELFF

J: TRBJ2-2
V: TRBV7-8
size: NA
length: 16
D: TRBD2
DNA: TGTGCCAACTCGGCGGGGCTAGCGGGAGGGCCCGGGGAGCTGTTTTTT
CDR3: CANSAGLAGGPGELFF

J: TRBJ2-1
V: TRBV3-1/TRBV3-2
size: NA
length: 13
D: NA
DNA: TGTGCCAGCAGCCCCCGAGGGGGAAATGAGCAGTTCTTC
CDR3: CASSPRGGNEQFF

J: TRBJ2-3
V: TRBV6-4
size: NA
length: 13
D: NA
DNA: TGTGCCAGCAGTGACCAATCGGGCGGGACGCAGTATTTT
CDR3: CASSDQSGGTQYF

J: TRBJ1-1
V: TRBV19
size: NA
length: 15
D: TRBD1
DNA: TGTGCCAGTAGTATAGGGACAGGGGTCAGTGCTGAAGCTTTCTTT
CDR3: CASSIGTGVSAEAFF

J: TRBJ2-4
V: TRBV3-1/TRBV3-2
size: NA
length: 17
D: TRBD2
DNA: TGTGCCAGCAGCCAAGGGACTAGCGGCTTATCCAAAAACATTCAGTACTTC
CDR3: CASSQGTSGLSKNIQYF

J: TRBJ1-4
V: TRBV19
size: few
length: 13
D: TRBD1
DNA: TGTGCCAGTAAGGGGACAGGGGGCGAAAAACTGTTTTTT
CDR3: CASKGTGGEKLFF

J: TRBJ2-1
V: TRBV25-1
size: NA
length: 15
D: TRBD2
DNA: TGTGCCACCCACCCGGCGGGGGGAGCCTACAATGAGCAGTTCTTC
CDR3: CATHPAGGAYNEQFF

J: TRBJ1-3
V: TRBV18
size: NA
length: 16
D: NA
DNA: TGTGCCAGCTCACCACCAAACAGGACCTCTGGAAACACCATATATTTT
CDR3: CASSPPNRTSGNTIYF

J: TRBJ2-7
V: TRBV4-1
size: NA
length: 15
D: NA
DNA: TGCGCCAGCAGCCAAGATTCCGGGACAATGTACGAGCAGTACTTC
CDR3: CASSQDSGTMYEQYF

J: TRBJ2-5
V: TRBV28
size: NA
length: 17
D: NA
DNA: TGTGCCAGCAGTTCCCCCTCCGGGTCCCCCACACGCAAGACCCAGTACTTC
CDR3: CASSSPSGSPTRKTQYF

J: TRBJ2-5
V: TRBV5-6
size: NA
length: 16
D: TRBD2
DNA: TGTGCCAGCAGCTTGAAGGCTAGCGGTTACCAAGAGACCCAGTACTTC
CDR3: CASSLKASGYQETQYF

J: TRBJ1-4
V: TRBV18
size: few
length: 15
D: TRBD1
DNA: TGTGCCAGCTCACCAACACAGGGGGTCGGTGAAAAACTGTTTTTT
CDR3: CASSPTQGVGEKLFF

J: TRBJ2-2
V: TRBV18
size: few
length: 16
D: NA
DNA: TGTGCCAGCTCACAGACAGGGACTCGGTTGGACGGGGAGCTGTTTTTT
CDR3: CASSQTGTRLDGELFF

J: TRBJ1-1
V: TRBV5-1
size: NA
length: 14
D: NA
DNA: TGCGCCAGCAGCTTGGCCGGGGGGTACACTGAAGCTTTCTTT
CDR3: CASSLAGGYTEAFF

J: TRBJ1-5
V: TRBV15
size: few
length: 15
D: NA
DNA: TGTGCCACCAGCTTTGGTCAGGGCCGCAATCAGCCCCAGCATTTT
CDR3: CATSFGQGRNQPQHF

J: TRBJ2-5
V: TRBV4-2
size: NA
length: 14
D: TRBD1
DNA: TGTGCCAGCAGTCGAGGACAGGGCCAAGAGACCCAGTACTTC
CDR3: CASSRGQGQETQYF

J: TRBJ2-1
V: TRBV20-1
size: NA
length: 12
D: NA
DNA: TGCAGTGCTAGTTCCGGGGTAGATGAGCAGTTCTTC
CDR3: CSASSGVDEQFF

J: TRBJ2-7
V: TRBV7-9
size: once
length: 15
D: NA
DNA: TGTGCCAGCAGCTTAGCGGCCGGGGATGGCTACGAGCAGTACTTC
CDR3: CASSLAAGDGYEQYF

J: TRBJ2-7
V: TRBV5-3
size: few
length: 10
D: NA
DNA: TGTGCCAGAAGTCGGGTGGAGCAGTACTTC
CDR3: CARSRVEQYF

J: TRBJ2-7
V: TRBV6-2/TRBV6-3
size: NA
length: 14
D: TRBD1
DNA: TGTGCCAGCAGTCGACAGGGGGCCCTCTACGAGCAGTACTTC
CDR3: CASSRQGALYEQYF